The sequence of this T cell receptor (beta chain) was determined in a study of CD8+ T cells in alopecia areata. Sequencing templates came from extracted RNA that was reverse transcribed into cDNA. Some clones are missing from TCRdb's copy, which holds only in-frame ones; the method was immunoSEQ multiplex PCR. This sample has 25,000 to 40,000 clones; roughly 80% occur once, and the top ten carry 15% to 20%. The CDR3 runs to 14 residues. Looked up from germline, CDR1 is MNHEY and CDR2 is SMNVEV (reference sequence). Sorted out of PBMCs were CD4+ T cells and CD8+ T cells. The TCR was taken from a human donor with alopecia areata. V usage is TRBV27 and J usage is TRBJ2-5; tentative D call: TRBD2 (5 bases). The tail of the sequence fits TRBJ2-7 better, so the J call may be wrong. The sequenced sample was NKG2D-low CD8+ T cells sorted from blood. CDR3 amino acids: CASSLSIGGHEQYF. The DNA for the CDR3 is TGTGCCAGCAGTTTATCTATAGGAGGCCACGAGCAGTACTTC.